A selection of T cell receptor beta chains follows, all from one sample in a study of breast tumors, draining lymph nodes, adjacent tissues. TCRdb recomputed calls from the multiplex PCR reads with MiXCR, one row per CDR3 protein. The table has about 150,000 distinct CDR3 sequences, about 31% seen once. Sequencing used axillary lymph node tissue. The receptors were gathered from a female donor with breast cancer. Some clones in this sample may be carry-over from other donors' samples. Both conserved end residues are part of each CDR3. The order of the fields is V gene, clone size, J gene, D gene, CDR3 protein, CDR3 DNA. D genes are given only for firm matches. Rows give clone size only sometimes, using once, few, many, or a class for an expanded clone.

TRBV19	NA	TRBJ1-6	TRBD1	CASRKRQGSSPLHF	TGTGCCAGTAGGAAAAGACAGGGAAGCTCACCCCTCCACTTT
TRBV4-2	many	TRBJ2-6	NA	CASSQGQTGANVLTF	TGTGCCAGCAGCCAAGGACAGACCGGGGCCAACGTCCTGACTTTC
TRBV5-1	NA	TRBJ1-5	NA	CASSLGLGEWESNQPQHF	TGCGCCAGCAGCTTGGGGTTAGGGGAGTGGGAGAGCAATCAGCCCCAGCATTTT
TRBV27	many	TRBJ1-2	NA	CASSHAVKMDGYGYTF	TGTGCCAGCAGTCACGCGGTAAAGATGGACGGCTATGGCTACACCTTC
TRBV5-1	many	TRBJ2-2	NA	CASSPGHSLVGGELFF	TGCGCCAGCAGCCCGGGCCATTCCTTGGTCGGGGGGGAGCTGTTTTTT
TRBV10-1	many	TRBJ2-3	NA	CASSEEGTDTQYF	TGCGCCAGCAGTGAAGAGGGCACAGATACGCAGTATTTT
TRBV14	NA	TRBJ1-6	NA	CASSQIPALNSPLHF	TGTGCCAGCAGCCAAATTCCAGCCTTAAATTCACCCCTCCACTTT
TRBV27	NA	TRBJ1-4	TRBD1	CASRDRVGEKLFF	TGTGCCAGCAGAGACAGGGTTGGTGAAAAACTGTTTTTT
TRBV12-3/TRBV12-4	few	TRBJ2-5	TRBD2	CASSLGLETQCF	TGTGCCAGCAGTTTGGGACTAGAGACCCAGTGCTTC
TRBV20-1	many	TRBJ2-7	NA	CSARTGGYYEQYF	TGCAGTGCTAGAACTGGGGGCTACTACGAGCAGTACTTC
TRBV7-3	many	TRBJ1-2	TRBD1	CASSLEPGTGSGYPF	TGTGCCAGCAGCTTAGAACCAGGGACAGGGTCTGGCTACCCCTTC
TRBV11-1	NA	TRBJ2-7	NA	CASSLTGYNEQYF	TGTGCCAGCAGCTTAACAGGGTACAACGAGCAGTACTTC
TRBV28	NA	TRBJ2-3	TRBD2	CASSTIAGSGNRGRTDTQYF	TGTGCCAGCAGTACTATCGCCGGCAGCGGGAACAGAGGTCGAACAGATACGCAGTATTTT
TRBV18	few	TRBJ1-5	NA	CASSTTGPRIGRLGQPQHF	TGTGCCAGCTCAACGACCGGACCGCGTATTGGGAGGCTGGGTCAGCCCCAGCATTTT
TRBV20-1	many	TRBJ1-2	NA	CSVAPNYGYTF	TGCAGTGTCGCACCGAACTATGGCTACACCTTC
TRBV7-8	NA	TRBJ1-1	NA	CASSPDSTEAFF	TGTGCCAGCAGCCCTGATTCGACTGAAGCTTTCTTT